The 18 T cell receptor beta chains reported below all come from one sample, sequenced in a study of OX40 agonist ivuxolimab in advanced cancers. Only in-frame clones appear in the TCRdb table, and some are missing; sequencing was by immunoSEQ multiplex PCR. The repertoire holds more than 100,000 clones, with about 93% as singletons. Sequences were derived from CD4+ or CD8+ T cells sorted from blood, sampled in a trial of the OX40 agonist ivuxolimab. The source of these receptors is an adult with an advanced solid tumor such as melanoma, head and neck, liver or kidney cancer.

This chain uses TRBV9 with TRBJ1-3; possibly TRBD1 for D (6 bases). V was shortened by 1 base and J by 7 bases, with 18 bases between the two germline ends. The germline V gene has CDR1 SGDLS and CDR2 YYNGEE. The CDR3 has 16 amino acids. The CDR3 bases are TGTGCCAGCAGCGTAACTACAGGGACCCCTAGGAACACCATATATTTT. Translation gives CASSVTTGTPRNTIYF.

This chain links TRBV9 with TRBJ1-2; no clear D gene. This CDR3 region has 13 residues. Trimming cost V 0 bases and J 2 bases, with 5 bases left between them. Germline V gene sequence: CDR1 SGDLS, CDR2 YYNGEE. CDR3 protein: CASSVDSNYGYTF. CDR3 in DNA: TGTGCCAGCAGCGTAGACTCGAACTATGGCTACACCTTC.

As to this clone: Other DNA sequences in the same sample also yield this CDR3. The chain recombines TRBV4-3 with TRBJ2-1; a possible D gene is TRBD1 (6 bases). The germline gives CDR1 LGHNA, CDR2 YSLEER. The CDR3 totals 13 residues. V lost 0 bases and J lost 6, with 6 bases in between. The chain's CDR3 is CASSQEGGNEQFF. DNA for the CDR3: TGCGCCAGCAGCCAAGAAGGGGGCAATGAGCAGTTCTTC.

This clone showed up just once. The chain combines TRBV19 with TRBJ2-7; maybe TRBD1 (6 bases). The CDR3 sequence is 14 residues long. Germline CDR1 and CDR2: LNHDA and SQIVND (reference sequence). Between the trimmed V and J ends, which lost 7 bases and 0 bases, there was a span of 13 bases. The DNA of the CDR3 is TGTGCCAGTACCACGACAGGAGTCTCCTACGAGCAGTACTTC. This codes for CASTTTGVSYEQYF.

CDR3 loop: CASSYSWRGTEAFF. The CDR3 nucleotides read TGTGCCAGCAGTTACTCGTGGCGGGGCACTGAAGCTTTCTTT. The chain links TRBV6-6 to TRBJ1-1; D gene ambiguous. Germline CDR1 reads MNHNY; CDR2 reads SVGAGI (reference sequence). The CDR3 length is 14 residues. V gave up 0 bases and J gave up 4 bases, with 9 bases separating them.

This clone occurred once. V usage is TRBV27 and J usage is TRBJ1-6; D is unresolved. V lost 0 bases to trimming and J lost 3 bases, with 12 bases between them. CDR3 length: 17 amino acids. Germline V CDR1 and CDR2: MNHEY, SMNVEV (reference sequence). The CDR3 DNA follows: TGTGCCAGCAGTTTATCGATTGGCGGAGACTATAATTCACCCCTCCACTTT. Protein: CASSLSIGGDYNSPLHF.

The chain is built from TRBV18 and TRBJ2-2; 7 bases match TRBD2. V shed 6 bases and J 2 bases; nucleotides not matched to a gene: 9. Germline assignment: CDR1 KGHSH and CDR2 LQKENI. The CDR3 consists of 16 residues. The CDR3 region has the DNA TGTGCCAGCTCCGCGGCGACTAGCAGTAACACCGGGGAGCTGTTTTTT. It specifies CASSAATSSNTGELFF.

The V call is TRBV29-1, the J call TRBJ2-2, with 8 bases lining up with TRBD1. The V segment lost 2 bases and the J segment 4 bases; nucleotides outside the gene matches: 6. Germline loops: CDR1 SQVTM, CDR2 ANQGSEA. This CDR3 has 15 residues. This CDR3 is CSVERGGTGTGELFF. The CDR3 DNA is TGCAGCGTTGAAAGAGGCGGGACAGGCACCGGGGAGCTGTTTTTT.

Only one count was recorded for this clone. This sequence joins TRBV18 and TRBJ1-2; 7 positions agree with TRBD1. The junction had 8 bases not matched to a gene; V was cut back by 6 bases and J by 4 bases. The germline V gene has CDR1 KGHSH and CDR2 LQKENI. The CDR3 is made up of 14 amino acids. The CDR3 DNA reads as TGTGCCAGCTCTCCCGGACAGGACCCCTATGGCTACACCTTC. Translated, it gives CASSPGQDPYGYTF.

V is TRBV6-5 and J is TRBJ1-4; the match to TRBD1 covers 7 bases. The germline CDR1 and CDR2 sequences are MNHEY and SVGAGI. J was trimmed by 7 bases and V by 0 bases; bases with no gene match: 8. The CDR3 sequence is 16 residues long. CDR3 in DNA: TGTGCCAGCAGTTACTCGACCCGGACAGGTCGTGAAAAACTGTTTTTT. Protein product: CASSYSTRTGREKLFF.

This clone was detected a few times. The V gene is TRBV7-2, the J gene TRBJ1-5, with 8 bases that match TRBD1. The CDR3 is 14 amino acids. Per the germline V gene, CDR1 is SGHTA and CDR2 is FQGNSA. V lost 4 bases and J lost 2; bases outside the gene matches: 1. CDR3 in DNA: TGTGCCAGCAGCTCGGACAGGGGCAATCAGCCCCAGCATTTT. Amino acid sequence: CASSSDRGNQPQHF.

This chain links TRBV6-4 with TRBJ1-1; 9 bases match TRBD1. The CDR3 has 13 amino acids. J was trimmed by 4 bases and V by 6 bases; bases with no gene match: 3. Germline CDR1 reads MRHNA; CDR2 reads SNTAGT. CDR3 sequence reads: CASRATGGTEAFF. The CDR3 DNA sequence: TGTGCCAGCAGAGCGACAGGGGGCACTGAAGCTTTCTTT.

The V call is TRBV18, the J call TRBJ1-3; the D is unclear. The V gene lost 4 bases and the J gene lost 0 bases, with 13 bases spanning the gap. This CDR3 is 16 amino acids long. Germline CDR1 reads KGHSH; CDR2 reads LQKENI. The CDR3 nucleotides read TGTGCCAGCTCACTGGACCGGCGGAGCTCTGGAAACACCATATATTTT. This sequence encodes CASSLDRRSSGNTIYF. Complete variable domain (other parts from reference TRBV18 and TRBJ1-3): NAGVMQNPRHLVRRRGQEARLRCSPMKGHSHVYWYRQLPEEGLKFMVYLQKENIIDESGMPKERFSAEFPKEGPSILRIQQVVRGDSAAYFCASSLDRRSSGNTIYFGEGSWLTVV.

V usage is TRBV6-1 and J usage is TRBJ1-2, with 11 bases matching TRBD1. Per the germline V gene, CDR1 is MNHNS and CDR2 is SASEGT. This CDR3 spans 14 amino acids. With V trimmed by 10 bases and J by 0 bases, 4 bases remained unmatched. As DNA, the CDR3 is TGTGCCACCAGGGACAGGGGGACTAACTATGGCTACACCTTC. Translating gives CATRDRGTNYGYTF.

The gene calls are TRBV2 and TRBJ2-7, with 9 positions matching TRBD1. This CDR3 region has 16 residues. V lost 1 base and J lost 4; bases outside the gene matches: 8. The germline V gene has CDR1 SNHLY and CDR2 FYNNEI. Here the CDR3 reads CASSEEGTGMSYEQYF. In DNA, the CDR3 is TGTGCCAGCAGTGAAGAGGGGACAGGGATGAGTTACGAGCAGTACTTC.

The rearrangement uses TRBV27 and TRBJ1-2, with TRBD1 matching over 9 bases. The V gene's germline CDR1 is MNHEY and CDR2 SMNVEV (reference sequence). The CDR3 loop spans 14 amino acids. V was pared by 6 bases and J by 3 bases, with 5 bases of the junction left unmatched. CDR3 bases: TGTGCCAGCAGAGCGACAGGGGGGGACTATGGCTACACCTTC. Its translation: CASRATGGDYGYTF.

This clone has a single count. The V and J genes are TRBV6-5 and TRBJ1-2; 7 positions agree with TRBD1. The germline CDR1 and CDR2 sequences are MNHEY and SVGAGI. With 5 bases clipped from V and 4 bases from J, the junction kept 7 bases outside the gene matches. The CDR3 consists of 14 residues. The CDR3: CASSRDSEIYGYTF. CDR3 DNA sequence: TGTGCCAGCAGTCGGGACAGCGAGATCTATGGCTACACCTTC.

This sequence joins TRBV5-4 and TRBJ2-5, with D perhaps matching TRBD1 or TRBD2 (6 bases each). The length of the CDR3 is 14 residues. Germline V lookup: CDR1 SGHNT, CDR2 YYREEE (reference sequence). V was trimmed by 4 bases and J by 5 bases, leaving 15 bases between them. CDR3 bases: TGTGCCAGCAGCCTCGTAGGGGGGTCGGAGACCCAGTACTTC. Protein: CASSLVGGSETQYF.